The present T cell receptor beta chain was sequenced within a study of T-cell reconstitution after alpha-beta-depleted transplantation in children. A library of TCRbeta sequences, prepared with unique molecular identifiers, was generated. TCRdb analysed the PCR reads with MiXCR anew, one entry per CDR3 protein. The sample has about 250,000 distinct CDR3 sequences; roughly a quarter are singletons. Germline V gives CDR1 MNHEY, CDR2 SVGEGT. Losses at the gene ends were 8 bases for V and 3 bases for J; bases not matched to a gene: 9. The CDR3 has 15 residues. Source: PBMCs, mostly from graft donor cells, taken 360 days after TCRalphabeta/CD19-depleted stem cell transplant. This sequence was found in a female patient between 2 and 15 years old who had a stem cell transplant for congenital amegakaryocytic thrombocytopenia, so the T cells may come from the graft donor. The chain has TRBV6-2 or TRBV6-3 and TRBJ1-5; TRBD1 agrees at 8 bases. For the CDR3, the DNA is TGTGCCAGCTGGACAGGGAGAGTTCTCAATCAGCCCCAGCATTTT. As protein: CASWTGRVLNQPQHF.